This T cell receptor beta chain was obtained from a study of T cells in Graves' hyperthyroidism and ophthalmopathy. Study context: Peripheral blood was collected at initial diagnosis, before any treatment.

This clonotype has only a few counts. Antigen unknown. V shed 6 bases and J 6 bases; nucleotides not matched to a gene: 7. CDR1 and CDR2 from the germline V gene are SGHAT and FQDESV (reference sequence). The CDR3 runs 16 residues. The TCR beta CDR3 regions underwent amplification using RNA transcripts as the source. A set of HTBI primers served as the primers for a first-round RT-PCR of the TCR CDR3. From the multiplex PCR reads, TCRdb called clonotypes with MiXCR, one entry per CDR3 protein. The sample has about 590,000 distinct CDR3 sequences, around 14% seen once; the top ten hold 7.1%. Ophthalmopathy cases scored 3 or more on the Clinical Activity Score and 4 or more on NOSPECS grade, with duration below 3 months. Uncontrolled infections, other autoimmune diseases, pregnancy or lactation led to exclusion of patients. Overall study results and limits: Most clonotypes expanded in thyroid above 0.001 were likewise present in blood.

The chain joins TRBV11-1 to TRBJ2-1; TRBD2 aligns across 14 bases. Sample: blood. This sequence originates from a woman aged 18-30 years with Graves' ophthalmopathy. The DNA for the CDR3 is TGTGCCAGCAGTGTTCCGGGACTAGCGGGAGTCAATGAGCAGTTCTTC. Residues: CASSVPGLAGVNEQFF.